This TCR beta chain was recovered during a study of blood T cell repertoires in COVID-19. Study-level background: Material from acute and convalescent COVID-19 was sourced from the United States, Italy and Spain.

The CDR3 is 13 amino acids. Germline lookup yields CDR1 SGHTA and CDR2 FQGNSA. V dropped 6 bases and J dropped 5 bases, with 10 bases sitting between them. Seattle participants joined during active infection and were tracked over time. The method was immunoSEQ multiplex PCR; TCRdb's version includes in-frame clones alone and lacks a portion of them. The sample has a few hundred thousand clones; 90% are singletons. The sequence was collected from a woman aged 55-75 years with COVID-19, enrolled during active disease. Material for sequencing was peripheral blood. The rearrangement uses TRBV7-2 and TRBJ1-4; no clear D gene. The CDR3 region has the DNA TGTGCCAGCAGGCCCGCGGCGAATGAAAAACTGTTTTTT. Translated, it gives CASRPAANEKLFF.